This T cell receptor beta chain was observed in a study of a mutant IDH1 vaccine in newly diagnosed glioma. Only in-frame clones appear in the TCRdb table, and some are missing; sequencing was by immunoSEQ multiplex PCR. This table holds tens of thousands of clones, approximately 83% found once. Worth noting for this clone: Its antigen is not identified.

The germline V gene has CDR1 PRHDT and CDR2 FYEKMQ (reference sequence). Trimming pared 3 bases from V and 4 bases from J, leaving 9 bases between. The CDR3 sequence is 13 residues long. Time point described: week 47, end of study. It was 300 ug of mutant IDH1 20-mer peptide that made up each vaccine dose, given with topical imiquimod. The chain couples TRBV13 to TRBJ1-1; D is unclear. The starting material was PBMCs, obtained from a glioma patient whose treatment included an IDH1 peptide vaccine. The receptor was isolated from a man under 40 with glioma. CDR3 loop: CASSFNPSTEAFF. The CDR3 DNA sequence: TGTGCCAGCAGCTTCAATCCCTCCACTGAAGCTTTCTTT.